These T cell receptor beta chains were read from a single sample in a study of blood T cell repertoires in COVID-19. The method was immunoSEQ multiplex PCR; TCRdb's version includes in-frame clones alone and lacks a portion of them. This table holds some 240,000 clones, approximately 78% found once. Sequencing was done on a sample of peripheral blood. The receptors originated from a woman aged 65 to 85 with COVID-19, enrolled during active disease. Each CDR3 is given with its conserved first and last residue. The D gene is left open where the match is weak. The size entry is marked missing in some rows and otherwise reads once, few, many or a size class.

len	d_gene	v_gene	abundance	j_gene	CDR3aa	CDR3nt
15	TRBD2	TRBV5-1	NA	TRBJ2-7	CASSLGPSGSNEQYF	TGCGCCAGCAGCTTGGGGCCTAGCGGGAGTAACGAGCAGTACTTC
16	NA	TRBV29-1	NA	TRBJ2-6	CSAPDTRPSGANVLTF	TGCAGCGCCCCGGACACCCGACCCTCTGGGGCCAACGTCCTGACTTTC
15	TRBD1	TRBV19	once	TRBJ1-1	CASSRDRGTSGEAFF	TGTGCCAGTAGCCGGGACAGGGGGACCTCGGGTGAAGCTTTCTTT
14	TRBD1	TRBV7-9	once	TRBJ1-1	CASSSGQGNTEAFF	TGTGCCAGCAGCTCAGGACAGGGCAACACTGAAGCTTTCTTT
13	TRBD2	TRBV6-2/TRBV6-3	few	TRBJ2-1	CASTPRLAGEQFF	TGTGCCAGCACCCCCCGGCTAGCGGGTGAGCAGTTCTTC
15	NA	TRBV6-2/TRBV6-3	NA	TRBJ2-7	CASSSQLQGRDEQYF	TGTGCCAGCAGTTCCCAACTCCAAGGGCGGGACGAGCAGTACTTC
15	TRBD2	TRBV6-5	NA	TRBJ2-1	CASSQGLAGNNEQFF	TGTGCCAGCAGCCAAGGGCTAGCGGGGAACAATGAGCAGTTCTTC
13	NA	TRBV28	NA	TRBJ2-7	CASSSQGRDEQYF	TGTGCCAGCAGTTCTCAGGGGAGGGACGAGCAGTACTTC
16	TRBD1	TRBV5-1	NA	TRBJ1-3	CASSLWGQGGGNTIYF	TGCGCCAGCAGCTTGTGGGGACAGGGTGGCGGAAACACCATATATTTT
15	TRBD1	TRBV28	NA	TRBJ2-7	CASTGGGTGDYEQYF	TGTGCCAGCACCGGGGGGGGGACAGGGGATTACGAGCAGTACTTC
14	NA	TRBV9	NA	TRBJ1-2	CASSTRGKNYGYTF	TGTGCCAGCAGCACTAGGGGGAAAAACTATGGCTACACCTTC
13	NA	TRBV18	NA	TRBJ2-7	CASAAGSTYEQYF	TGTGCCAGCGCGGCTGGATCCACCTACGAGCAGTACTTC
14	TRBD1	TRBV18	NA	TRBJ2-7	CASSPLGDRSGQYF	TGTGCCAGCTCACCTCTAGGGGACAGGTCAGGGCAGTACTTC
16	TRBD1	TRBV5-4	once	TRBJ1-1	CASSPRQGGGDTEAFF	TGTGCCAGCAGCCCAAGACAGGGAGGAGGGGACACTGAAGCTTTCTTT
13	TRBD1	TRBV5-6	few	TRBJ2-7	CASRQGTGDEQYF	TGTGCCAGCAGACAAGGGACAGGAGACGAGCAGTACTTC
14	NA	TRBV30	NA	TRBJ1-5	CAWSVDRSNQPQHF	TGTGCCTGGAGTGTAGACAGGTCCAATCAGCCCCAGCATTTT
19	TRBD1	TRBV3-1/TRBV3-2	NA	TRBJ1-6	CASSRIGGQGSSYNSPLHF	TGTGCCAGCAGCCGTATAGGGGGACAGGGGAGCTCCTATAATTCACCCCTCCACTTT
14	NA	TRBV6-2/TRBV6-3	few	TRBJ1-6	CASSQGLRNSPLHF	TGTGCCAGCAGCCAGGGGTTGAGGAATTCACCCCTCCACTTT
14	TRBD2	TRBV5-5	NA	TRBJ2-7	CASSNGGLAGEQYF	TGTGCCAGCAGCAATGGGGGACTAGCGGGCGAGCAGTACTTC
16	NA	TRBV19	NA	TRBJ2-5	CASSPYSGGYQETQYF	TGTGCCAGTAGCCCATACAGTGGGGGGTACCAAGAGACCCAGTACTTC
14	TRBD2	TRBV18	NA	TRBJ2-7	CASSTTSGSYEQYF	TGTGCCAGCTCGACGACTAGCGGGAGCTACGAGCAGTACTTC
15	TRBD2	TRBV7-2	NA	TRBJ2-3	CASSLSGSWSDTQYF	TGTGCCAGCAGCCTCAGCGGGAGTTGGTCAGATACGCAGTATTTT
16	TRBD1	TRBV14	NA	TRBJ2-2	CASSPWTGRVSGELFF	TGTGCCAGCAGCCCTTGGACAGGGCGGGTTTCCGGGGAGCTGTTTTTT
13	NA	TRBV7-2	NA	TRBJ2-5	CASSLGGRETQYF	TGTGCCAGCAGCCTCGGAGGTCGAGAGACCCAGTACTTC
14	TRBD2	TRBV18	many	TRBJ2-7	CASSPLSGSGEQYF	TGTGCCAGCTCACCACTCAGCGGGAGCGGTGAGCAGTACTTC
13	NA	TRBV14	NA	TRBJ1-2	CASSQQGLFGYTF	TGTGCCAGCAGCCAACAGGGACTGTTTGGCTACACCTTC
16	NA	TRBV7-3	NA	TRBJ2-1	CASSFGGSTNYNEQFF	TGTGCCAGCAGCTTTGGGGGGTCTACGAATTACAATGAGCAGTTCTTC
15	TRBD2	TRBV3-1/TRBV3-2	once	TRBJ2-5	CASSHGTSGTGAQYF	TGTGCCAGCAGCCACGGGACTAGCGGAACCGGGGCCCAGTACTTC
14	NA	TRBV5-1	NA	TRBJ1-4	CASSLGGGAEKLFF	TGCGCCAGCAGCTTGGGCGGGGGGGCTGAAAAACTGTTTTTT
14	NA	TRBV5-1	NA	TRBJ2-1	CASSLEEHYNEQFF	TGCGCCAGCAGCTTGGAGGAGCATTACAATGAGCAGTTCTTC
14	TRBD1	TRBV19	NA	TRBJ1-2	CASKDRAWDYGYTF	TGTGCCAGTAAGGACAGGGCCTGGGACTATGGCTACACCTTC
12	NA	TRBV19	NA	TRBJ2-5	CASTGPRETQYF	TGTGCCAGTACAGGTCCCCGGGAGACCCAGTACTTC
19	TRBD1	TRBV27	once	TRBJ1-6	CASSAKPGTGASYNSPLHF	TGTGCCAGCAGTGCAAAACCGGGAACAGGGGCCTCTTATAATTCACCCCTCCACTTT
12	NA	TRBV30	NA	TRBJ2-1	CAWSGKGDEQFF	TGTGCCTGGAGTGGAAAAGGGGATGAGCAGTTCTTC
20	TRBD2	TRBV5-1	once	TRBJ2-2	CASSLDPTSGRAVGTGELFF	TGCGCCAGCAGCTTAGATCCGACTAGCGGGAGGGCCGTAGGAACCGGGGAGCTGTTTTTT
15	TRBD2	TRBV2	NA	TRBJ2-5	CASTGSGRSGETQYF	TGTGCCAGCACGGGAAGCGGGAGATCTGGCGAGACCCAGTACTTC
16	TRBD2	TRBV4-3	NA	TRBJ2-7	CASSQEGTSGRNEQYF	TGCGCCAGCAGCCAAGAAGGGACTAGCGGGAGGAACGAGCAGTACTTC
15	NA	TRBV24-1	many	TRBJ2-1	CATSDSGRGYGEQFF	TGTGCCACCAGTGATTCTGGCAGGGGTTATGGTGAGCAGTTCTTC
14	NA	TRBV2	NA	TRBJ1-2	CASSPEYGNYGYTF	TGTGCCAGCAGTCCTGAGTACGGGAACTATGGCTACACCTTC
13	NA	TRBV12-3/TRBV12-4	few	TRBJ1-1	CASSFYRDTEAFF	TGTGCCAGCAGTTTTTATCGGGACACTGAAGCTTTCTTT
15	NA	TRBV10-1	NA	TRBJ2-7	CASSESLWGRNEQYF	TGCGCCAGCAGTGAGTCCTTATGGGGCAGGAACGAGCAGTACTTC
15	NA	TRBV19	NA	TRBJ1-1	CASSTAVDRIAEAFF	TGTGCCAGTAGTACCGCGGTTGACAGGATCGCTGAAGCTTTCTTT
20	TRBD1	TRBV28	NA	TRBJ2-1	CASSILPRTGGRSSYNEQFF	TGTGCCAGCAGCATACTTCCCCGGACAGGTGGTCGGAGCTCCTACAATGAGCAGTTCTTC